The 5 T cell receptor beta chains below all came from one sample that was sequenced in a study of tumor-infiltrating lymphocytes in primary liver carcinoma. Joint extraction of RNA and DNA used about 17-33 mg of bulk tissue that was unsorted. The template, roughly 550 ng total RNA, yielded TCR beta cDNA made with a constant-region primer. Modified slightly, ARM-PCR produced TCR beta libraries over three nested multiplex PCR rounds. Use of TRBV1-TRBV30 forward primers with a C-beta reverse primer characterized the first two PCR rounds, which lasted about 9 cycles each. One entry per CDR3 protein results from TCRdb running MiXCR on the multiplex PCR reads. The table records approximately 190,000 distinct CDR3 sequences, roughly 80% of them present only once. Sequencing used tumor tissue from primary liver carcinoma. The receptor source for this set is a man aged 40-49 years with primary liver carcinoma and hepatitis B virus infection.

About this clonotype: This CDR3 is missing its conserved last phenylalanine or tryptophan, likely due to a read error. The chain is built from TRBV6-2 or TRBV6-3 and TRBJ2-5; D is perhaps TRBD2 (6 bases). The end of the DNA aligns better with TRBJ2-1, so the J call may be wrong. CDR3 length equals 14 residues. CDR1 is MNHEY and CDR2 is SVGEGT in the germline V gene. The CDR3 coding sequence is TGTGCCAGCAGTTACGGCGGGACTCAAGAGACCCAGTTCATC. It codes for CASSYGGTQETQFI.

A note on this clonotype: One end of the junction fails to match germline, which may point to a read error. The rearrangement links TRBV29-1 to TRBJ2-2; D is perhaps TRBD2 (6 bases). Germline V CDR1 and CDR2: SQVTM, ANQGSEA. This CDR3 contains 16 residues. The DNA for the CDR3 is TGCAGCGTTGAAATCCCCCTGGGGACCAACACCGGGGGGCTGTTTTTT. Translated: CSVEIPLGTNTGGLFF.

Concerning this clonotype: This clone may be a read error of a much larger clone one base away. V usage is TRBV5-1 and J usage is TRBJ2-5; weak D call: TRBD1 (6 bases). Between the trimmed V and J ends, which lost 2 bases and 2 bases, there was a span of 10 bases. Germline V gene lookup returns CDR1 SGHRS and CDR2 YFSETQ. The CDR3 contains 14 residues. The CDR3 reads CASSLSGVQETQYF. The DNA of the CDR3 is TGCGCCAGCAGCTTATCAGGGGTTCAAGAGACCCAGTACTTC.

As for this clonotype: Given a much more abundant clone one base away, this may be a read error. The chain links TRBV30 to TRBJ2-1; D gene ambiguous. This CDR3 contains 11 residues. With 6 bases removed from V and 7 bases from J, the gap between germline ends came to 10 bases. Germline V gives CDR1 GTSNPN, CDR2 SVGIG (reference sequence). The CDR3 reads CACSFVNEQFF. CDR3 coding DNA: TGTGCCTGTAGTTTTGTAAATGAGCAGTTCTTC.

A note on this clonotype: A junction boundary mismatches the germline segment, possibly from a read error. V usage is TRBV6-1 and J usage is TRBJ2-7; TRBD2 agrees at 9 bases. The V gene's germline CDR1 is MNHNS and CDR2 SASEGT. The length of the CDR3 is 15 residues. DNA for the CDR3: TGTGTCAGCGCGAGTAGCGGGAGCCATACCTACGAGCAGTACTTC. Encoded protein: CVSASSGSHTYEQYF.